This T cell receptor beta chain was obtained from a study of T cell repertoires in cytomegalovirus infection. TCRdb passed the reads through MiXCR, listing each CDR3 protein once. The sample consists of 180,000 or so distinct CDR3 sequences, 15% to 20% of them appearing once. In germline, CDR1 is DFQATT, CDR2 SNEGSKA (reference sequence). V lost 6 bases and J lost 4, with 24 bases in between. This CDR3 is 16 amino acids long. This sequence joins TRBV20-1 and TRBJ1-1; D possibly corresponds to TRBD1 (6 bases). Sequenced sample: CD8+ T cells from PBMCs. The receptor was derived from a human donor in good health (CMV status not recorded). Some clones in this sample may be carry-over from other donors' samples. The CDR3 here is CSAQQAYGIRGTEAFF. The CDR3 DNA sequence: TGCAGTGCGCAACAGGCGTACGGTATCAGGGGCACTGAAGCTTTCTTT.